Listed below are T cell receptor beta chains from one sample, sequenced in a study of OX40 agonist ivuxolimab in advanced cancers. Libraries were prepared by immunoSEQ multiplex PCR; TCRdb keeps only in-frame clonotypes and omits some of them. The table shows about 66,000 clones, with roughly 80% occurring only once. This material consisted of CD4+ or CD8+ T cells sorted from blood, taken in a trial of the OX40 agonist ivuxolimab. The receptors were sampled from an adult with an advanced solid tumor such as melanoma, head and neck, liver or kidney cancer. CDR3s include the opening cysteine and the closing phenylalanine or tryptophan. The order of the fields is J gene, V gene, clone size, D gene, CDR3 protein, CDR3 DNA. D genes are given only for firm matches. Not every row has a clone size; where given, it reads once, few, many or a size class.

TRBJ2-3 TRBV7-9 NA TRBD1 CASSLGSGQGLDTQYF TGTGCCAGCAGCTTAGGGTCGGGACAGGGGTTGGATACGCAGTATTTT
TRBJ2-1 TRBV7-2 NA NA CASSPVRVGNEQFF TGTGCCAGCAGCCCGGTGAGGGTGGGCAATGAGCAGTTCTTC
TRBJ1-1 TRBV4-1 NA NA CASSPGRLNTEAFF TGCGCCAGCAGTCCGGGACGGCTGAACACTGAAGCTTTCTTT
TRBJ1-1 TRBV15 once NA CATSPREGMNTEAFF TGTGCCACCAGCCCCCGGGAGGGGATGAACACTGAAGCTTTCTTT
TRBJ1-2 TRBV4-2 few NA CASSQDWSRGDGYTF TGTGCCAGCAGCCAAGATTGGTCTCGAGGGGATGGCTACACCTTC
TRBJ2-1 TRBV10-3 NA NA CAISEDRDYEQFF TGTGCCATCAGTGAGGACAGGGACTATGAGCAGTTCTTC
TRBJ2-1 TRBV2 NA TRBD2 CASLPRRGGAIVEQFF TGTGCCAGCCTCCCCCGGCGCGGGGGGGCCATAGTTGAGCAGTTCTTC
TRBJ1-6 TRBV27 NA TRBD1 CASRPGGYYNSPLHF TGTGCCAGCAGGCCAGGGGGATATTATAATTCACCCCTCCACTTT
TRBJ1-1 TRBV5-6 few TRBD1 CASSLGGGGVTEAFF TGTGCCAGCAGCTTGGGAGGGGGCGGGGTGACTGAAGCTTTCTTT
TRBJ1-3 TRBV6-5 NA NA CASRRGSSGNTIYF TGTGCCAGCAGGCGCGGCAGCTCTGGAAACACCATATATTTT
TRBJ1-5 TRBV7-3 NA NA CASSFGGNQPQHF TGTGCCAGCAGCTTTGGCGGCAATCAGCCCCAGCATTTT
TRBJ1-2 TRBV5-6 NA TRBD1 CASSSIYGQGVLKGYTF TGTGCCAGCAGCTCGATTTACGGACAGGGGGTCTTGAAAGGCTACACCTTC
TRBJ1-1 TRBV5-1 once NA CASSPDSELEAFF TGCGCCAGCAGCCCGGACAGTGAACTTGAAGCTTTCTTT
TRBJ2-5 TRBV14 NA NA CASSQDWQGETQYF TGTGCCAGCAGCCAAGATTGGCAGGGAGAGACCCAGTACTTC
TRBJ1-6 TRBV27 NA NA CASSSFRERDSPLHF TGTGCCAGCAGTTCCTTCCGGGAGCGGGATTCACCCCTCCACTTT
TRBJ2-3 TRBV30 NA NA CAWSVGFFSGTDTQYF TGTGCCTGGAGTGTAGGGTTCTTCTCGGGCACAGATACGCAGTATTTT
TRBJ2-3 TRBV27 NA TRBD1 CASSLWTGGPDTQYF TGTGCCAGCAGTTTATGGACAGGGGGGCCAGATACGCAGTATTTT
TRBJ2-6 TRBV4-2 NA NA CASSHGRSGANVLTF TGTGCCAGCAGCCACGGACGTTCTGGGGCCAACGTCCTGACTTTC
TRBJ1-2 TRBV7-8 NA NA CASSLDRGQDYGYTF TGTGCCAGCAGCTTAGACCGGGGGCAGGACTATGGCTACACCTTC
TRBJ1-5 TRBV19 NA NA CASRRTENQPQHF TGTGCCAGTAGACGGACAGAAAATCAGCCCCAGCATTTT
TRBJ1-2 TRBV7-2 once TRBD1 CASSFGQGDYGYTF TGTGCCAGCAGCTTTGGACAGGGGGACTATGGCTACACCTTC
TRBJ1-4 TRBV2 NA NA CASSARPSNEKLFF TGTGCCAGCAGTGCGAGGCCCTCTAATGAAAAACTGTTTTTT
TRBJ2-5 TRBV15 NA NA CATSKFQETQYF TGTGCCACCAGCAAGTTCCAAGAGACCCAGTACTTC
TRBJ2-2 TRBV4-3 NA NA CASSQDRNGGSNTGELFF TGCGCCAGCAGCCAAGATCGTAATGGTGGCAGTAACACCGGGGAGCTGTTTTTT
TRBJ2-7 TRBV10-2 few NA CASSDRRRGTYEQYF TGCGCCAGCAGTGACCGAAGACGAGGAACCTACGAGCAGTACTTC
TRBJ2-3 TRBV6-5 NA NA CASSYLEGTQYF TGTGCCAGCAGTTACTTGGAAGGTACGCAGTATTTT
TRBJ2-5 TRBV10-3 NA NA CAISWGVWETQYF TGTGCCATCTCCTGGGGGGTCTGGGAGACCCAGTACTTC
TRBJ1-1 TRBV4-1 medium-sized TRBD1 CASSRGQITEAFF TGCGCCAGCAGCAGGGGGCAGATCACTGAAGCTTTCTTT
TRBJ1-5 TRBV5-1 NA TRBD1 CASSQGRDRANQPQHF TGCGCCAGCAGCCAGGGCCGGGACAGGGCGAATCAGCCCCAGCATTTT
TRBJ1-6 TRBV5-1 NA NA CASSLADRPNSPLHF TGCGCCAGCAGCTTGGCCGACAGGCCCAATTCACCCCTCCACTTT
TRBJ2-7 TRBV14 NA TRBD2 CASSLAGGPYEQYF TGTGCCAGCAGTTTAGCGGGAGGGCCCTACGAGCAGTACTTC
TRBJ2-5 TRBV5-4 NA NA CASSLDFQETQYF TGTGCCAGCAGCTTGGACTTCCAAGAGACCCAGTACTTC
TRBJ1-2 TRBV5-1 few NA CASSLGGFDGYTF TGCGCCAGCAGCTTGGGGGGTTTCGATGGCTACACCTTC
TRBJ2-5 TRBV5-1 NA TRBD2 CASSLSGGALTQYF TGCGCCAGCAGCTTGAGCGGGGGGGCGCTGACCCAGTACTTC
TRBJ2-7 TRBV9 NA NA CASSVATRSEQYF TGTGCCAGCAGCGTAGCTACGCGGAGCGAGCAGTACTTC
TRBJ1-6 TRBV27 NA NA CASTPMGLYNSPLHF TGTGCCAGCACTCCCATGGGGCTCTATAATTCACCCCTCCACTTT
TRBJ1-4 TRBV19 NA NA CASKRALANEKLFF TGTGCCAGTAAGCGGGCGTTAGCTAATGAAAAACTGTTTTTT
TRBJ1-3 TRBV30 NA NA CAWGGGNTIYF TGTGCCTGGGGGGGAGGAAACACCATATATTTT
TRBJ1-5 TRBV28 once NA CASKQGAGGQPQHF TGTGCCAGCAAACAGGGAGCAGGCGGACAGCCCCAGCATTTT
TRBJ1-2 TRBV5-4 NA NA CASSLDTYGYTF TGTGCCAGCAGCTTGGACACCTATGGCTACACCTTC
TRBJ2-3 TRBV12-2 NA NA CASRLETGVGTTITDTQYF TGTGCAAGTCGCTTAGAGACAGGGGTCGGGACTACGATCACAGATACGCAGTATTTT
TRBJ1-6 TRBV7-8 NA TRBD1 CASSADTGGYGAPLHF TGTGCCAGCAGCGCCGACACAGGGGGCTACGGGGCACCCCTCCACTTT
TRBJ2-1 TRBV7-2 few TRBD1 CASSLEQGDYNEQFF TGTGCCAGCAGCTTAGAACAGGGGGACTACAATGAGCAGTTCTTC
TRBJ1-4 TRBV5-1 NA NA CASSLRAWDEKLFF TGCGCCAGCAGCTTGAGGGCCTGGGATGAAAAACTGTTTTTT
TRBJ2-7 TRBV19 NA NA CASSGGRDYEQYF TGTGCCAGTAGCGGGGGACGAGACTACGAGCAGTACTTC
TRBJ1-6 TRBV5-4 NA TRBD1 CASSSGTGVSPLHF TGTGCCAGCAGCTCCGGGACAGGGGTCTCACCCCTCCACTTT
TRBJ1-2 TRBV28 NA NA CASGPGPVDGYTF TGTGCCAGCGGACCGGGACCCGTCGATGGCTACACCTTC
TRBJ2-2 TRBV9 NA NA CASSLPGLGGELFF TGTGCCAGCAGCCTCCCGGGACTGGGGGGGGAGCTGTTTTTT
TRBJ2-5 TRBV28 NA TRBD1 CASSPRDRVWETQYF TGTGCCAGCAGCCCACGGGACAGGGTTTGGGAGACCCAGTACTTC
TRBJ2-3 TRBV6-5 NA NA CASSLRGDTQYF TGTGCCAGCAGTTTGCGGGGAGATACGCAGTATTTT
TRBJ1-1 TRBV5-1 NA NA CATASEGMNTEAFF TGCGCCACCGCCTCAGAGGGCATGAACACTGAAGCTTTCTTT
TRBJ1-1 TRBV4-1 NA TRBD1 CASSQDRARPNTEAFF TGCGCCAGCAGCCAGGACAGGGCCCGACCCAACACTGAAGCTTTCTTT
TRBJ2-3 TRBV2 once NA CASRTRRSDTQYF TGTGCCAGCAGAACCAGACGGTCCGATACGCAGTATTTT
TRBJ2-5 TRBV6-1 NA TRBD2 CASRTSVETQYF TGTGCCAGCAGAACTAGCGTGGAGACCCAGTACTTC
TRBJ1-3 TRBV2 NA TRBD1 CATTRTGSGNTIYF TGTGCCACTACCCGGACAGGGAGTGGAAACACCATATATTTT